Below, 18 T cell receptor beta chains from the same sample are listed, as sequenced in a study of T cell clonality in common variable immunodeficiency. The repertoire was sequenced with immunoSEQ multiplex PCR; TCRdb's copy has only in-frame clones and lacks some. The sample gives around 45,000 clones, none seen only once, and the top ten clones hold around 2.8%. Sequences were obtained from peripheral blood mononuclear cells. These receptors all stem from a person aged 18 to 70 in good health.

This clone was counted many times. The CDR3 goes on 3 residues after the read ends, and that part is filled in from the germline J gene. The chain uses TRBV18 and TRBJ1-5; D remains ambiguous. Germline CDR1 KGHSH, CDR2 LQKENI. The CDR3 loop spans 16 amino acids. The germline V and J ends were trimmed by 3 bases and 0 bases, with 12 bases remaining between them. The CDR3 DNA, read in part, is TGTGCCAGCTCACCCGGCGGCCTCTATAGCAATCAGCCC. Its protein is CASSPGGLYSNQP. The CDR3 in its entirety is CASSPGGLYSNQPQHF.

Many counts were recorded for this clone. Read sequence stops 3 residues before the CDR3 end, and the germline J gene provides the missing end. This chain joins TRBV5-4 and TRBJ1-2; tentative D call: TRBD1 (6 bases). Trimming took 4 bases from V and 2 from J, leaving 12 bases between them. Germline assignment: CDR1 SGHNT and CDR2 YYREEE (reference sequence). The CDR3 loop spans 14 amino acids. The DNA read from the CDR3 is TGTGCCAGCAGCCTACAGGGAAACAACTATGGC. Its translation: CASSLQGNNYG. The complete CDR3 protein is CASSLQGNNYGYTF. Full variable domain (rest looked up from reference TRBV5-4 and TRBJ1-2): ETGVTQSPTHLIKTRGQQVTLRCSSQSGHNTVSWYQQALGQGPQFIFQYYREEENGRGNFPPRFSGLQFPNYSSELNVNALELDDSALYLCASSLQGNNYGYTFGSGTRLTVV.

This clone was recorded many times. The CDR3 end falls 3 residues outside the read, so it is completed with the germline J gene. The chain couples TRBV7-9 to TRBJ1-6, with 7 bases matching TRBD1. Trimming removed 5 bases from V and 6 bases from J; junction bases left unmatched: 7. The germline V gene has CDR1 SEHNR and CDR2 FQNEAQ (reference sequence). This CDR3 is 15 amino acids long. CDR3 DNA (partial): TGTGCCAGCAGCCCATCCGGGACAGTTAATTCACCC. Residues: CASSPSGTVNSP. The whole CDR3 protein reads CASSPSGTVNSPLHF.

This clone was seen a handful of times. Sequencing ends 3 residues short of the CDR3 end; the germline J gene provides the rest. This chain links TRBV19 with TRBJ2-1, with D uncertain. The V end was cut by 3 bases, the J end by 3 bases, with 9 bases between. CDR1 is LNHDA and CDR2 is SQIVND in the germline V gene (reference sequence). The CDR3 is 14 amino acids. CDR3 region: CASSMTDDYNEQFF. Incomplete CDR3 DNA: TGTGCCAGTAGTATGACTGACGACTACAATGAG.

This clone was observed many times. Read coverage stops 3 residues before the CDR3 terminus; the germline J gene supplies the remainder. V usage is TRBV4-1 and J usage is TRBJ1-2, with 8 positions matching TRBD1. The CDR3 sequence is 16 residues long. Germline V lookup: CDR1 MGHRA, CDR2 YSYEKL. The J segment lost 4 bases and the V segment lost 4 bases, leaving 11 bases of the junction unmatched. The CDR3 DNA, read in part, is TGCGCCAGCAGCCTAAATAGTCGACAGGGGATCTATGGC. It translates to CASSLNSRQGIYG. The entire CDR3 protein is CASSLNSRQGIYGYTF.

This clone has at least ten counts. Germline is not matched at one junction end, which may reflect a read error. The read falls 3 residues short of the CDR3 end, and the missing part is taken from the germline J gene. This chain connects TRBV7-7 to TRBJ2-1; weak D call: TRBD2 (7 bases). The CDR3 sequence is 15 residues long. CDR1 and CDR2 from the germline V gene are SSHAT and FNYEAQ (reference sequence). The CDR3: CASSLEGGSHNEQFF. The DNA read from the CDR3 is TGTGCTAGCAGTTTAGAGGGGGGGAGTCACAATGAG.

On this clone: A read error may account for a junction end that differs from germline. The DNA ends 3 residues before the CDR3 does, and the rest of the CDR3 is filled in from the germline J gene. The chain links TRBV30 to TRBJ2-1; D is unclear. CDR3 length: 13 residues. Per the germline V gene, CDR1 is GTSNPN and CDR2 is SVGIG (reference sequence). CDR3 amino acids: CSWSVRLDNEQFF. The sequenced part of the CDR3 DNA is TGTTCCTGGAGTGTAAGGCTCGACAATGAG.

This clone was counted ten times or more. The junction does not match germline at one end; this may be a read error. The sequence runs out 3 residues before the end of the CDR3; the remainder is reconstructed from the germline J gene. This chain links TRBV7-7 with TRBJ1-4, with TRBD1 matching 8 bases. Germline V lookup: CDR1 SSHAT, CDR2 FNYEAQ (reference sequence). The CDR3 consists of 13 residues. The CDR3 here is CASSFTTGGKLFF. Partial CDR3 DNA: TGTGCTAGCAGCTTCACAACAGGGGGAAAA.

The sample holds many counts of this clone. The DNA ends 3 residues before the CDR3 does, and the rest of the CDR3 is filled in from the germline J gene. The rearrangement joins TRBV20-1 to TRBJ2-3; TRBD2 matches 15 bases. Germline V gene lookup returns CDR1 DFQATT and CDR2 SNEGSKA (reference sequence). There are 16 residues in the CDR3. The V and J ends lost 3 bases and 4 bases, in that order; junction bases with no gene match: 5. This chain's CDR3 is CSARGLAGGDADTQYF. The DNA read from the CDR3 is TGCAGTGCTAGGGGACTAGCGGGAGGTGACGCAGATACG.

This clone was recorded many times. The read stops 3 residues short of the end of the CDR3; the missing end is completed from the germline J gene. V gene TRBV6-1 combines with J gene TRBJ2-7; 8 nucleotides align to TRBD1. Trimming cost V 4 bases and J 4 bases; bases outside gene matches: 6. The CDR3 totals 14 residues. Germline CDR1 and CDR2: MNHNS and SASEGT. The CDR3 bases that were read are TGTGCCAGCAGTGTTCAGGGGGCCCCTTACGAG. Its protein product is CASSVQGAPYE. The full CDR3 is CASSVQGAPYEQYF.

This clone was observed many times. The read halts 3 residues ahead of the CDR3 end, with the missing end drawn from the germline J gene. V gene TRBV9 combines with J gene TRBJ2-2, with D maybe TRBD2 (5 bases). Germline CDR1 SGDLS, CDR2 YYNGEE. V was clipped by 0 bases and J by 7 bases, with 10 bases between them. The CDR3 totals 14 residues. The sequenced part of the CDR3 DNA is TGTGCCAGCAGCGTAGACAGCGGCCGCGGGGAG. This translates into CASSVDSGRGE. The whole CDR3 region reads CASSVDSGRGELFF. The full variable domain, rest sourced from reference TRBV9 and TRBJ2-2, is DSGVTQTPKHLITATGQRVTLRCSPRSGDLSVYWYQQSLDQGLQFLIQYYNGEERAKGNILERFSAQQFPDLHSELNLSSLELGDSALYFCASSVDSGRGELFFGEGSRLTVL.

This chain's CDR3 is CASSPAGGTDTYTF. CDR3 bases read: TGTGCCAGCAGCCCCGCAGGGGGCACAGATACC. The chain employs TRBV7-8 and TRBJ1-2, with 8 positions matching TRBD1. The read ends 3 residues shy of where the CDR3 ends; the end is completed using the germline J gene. Germline V CDR1 and CDR2: SGHVS, FQNEAQ. CDR3 length equals 14 residues.

This clone was counted at least ten times. The sequenced fragment ends 3 residues before the CDR3 boundary, so the rest is inferred from the germline J gene. This chain links TRBV20-1 with TRBJ2-6; 8 bases match TRBD2. The germline CDR1 and CDR2 sequences are DFQATT and SNEGSKA (reference sequence). Trimming at V came to 0 bases and at J to 2 bases, leaving 6 bases not matched to a gene. The CDR3 runs to 17 residues. The sequenced part of the CDR3 DNA is TGCAGTGCTAGAGACGGGACTAGGGTGACTGGGGCCAACGTC. Protein sequence: CSARDGTRVTGANV. The CDR3 in full is CSARDGTRVTGANVLTF.

Note on this clone: This may be a read error, as it is one base from a much larger clone. The sequence runs out 3 residues before the end of the CDR3; the remainder is reconstructed from the germline J gene. The chain recombines TRBV6-4 with TRBJ2-5, with a possible D match to TRBD1 (5 bases). The germline V gene encodes CDR1 MRHNA and CDR2 SNTAGT. CDR3 length equals 15 residues. The CDR3 here is CASSESPGAFDTQYF. CDR3 DNA, as far as it was read: TGTGCCAGCAGTGAATCCCCTGGGGCGTTCGATACC.

Many counts were recorded for this clone. From the germline J gene comes the end of the CDR3, since the read stops 3 residues before it. This chain links TRBV12-5 with TRBJ2-7; 9 nucleotides match TRBD1. CDR1 LGHNT and CDR2 FRNRAP come from the germline V gene. V dropped 11 bases and J dropped 2; count of bases not matched to a gene: 4. This CDR3 is built from 12 residues. The CDR3 protein is CASGTGPYEQYF. The CDR3 DNA, read in part, is TGTGCTTCCGGGACAGGGCCCTACGAG.

As for this clone: The CDR3 end lies 3 residues beyond the end of the read and is filled in from the germline J gene. The chain links TRBV13 to TRBJ2-4; tentatively, D is TRBD2 (5 bases). The CDR3 has 15 amino acids. CDR1 is PRHDT, CDR2 FYEKMQ, per germline (reference sequence). V dropped 4 bases and J dropped 0 bases, with 10 bases sitting between them. The CDR3 DNA, read in part, is TGTGCCAGCAGCTCCTGGACTGTAGCCAAAAACATT. Translating it yields CASSSWTVAKNI. The full CDR3 protein is CASSSWTVAKNIQYF.

This clone was observed many times. The read ends 3 residues early relative to the CDR3; the germline J gene fills the gap. The chain employs TRBV19 and TRBJ1-2; 8 nucleotides line up with TRBD1. The trim removed 7 bases at V and 2 bases at J, leaving 18 bases unmatched. Germline V gene data show CDR1 as LNHDA and CDR2 as SQIVND (reference sequence). The CDR3 sequence is 18 residues long. CDR3 DNA, as far as it was read: TGTGCCAGTATCGGGACCCGGACAGGGAGGGTTTCCAACTATGGC. Protein sequence: CASIGTRTGRVSNYG. The CDR3 reads in full as CASIGTRTGRVSNYGYTF. Together with reference TRBV19 and TRBJ1-2, the CDR3 gives the full variable domain: DGGITQSPKYLFRKEGQNVTLSCEQNLNHDAMYWYRQDPGQGLRLIYYSQIVNDFQKGDIAEGYSVSREKKESFPLTVTSAQKNPTAFYLCASIGTRTGRVSNYGYTFGSGTRLTVV.

This clone was observed many times. Read coverage stops 3 residues before the CDR3 terminus; the germline J gene supplies the remainder. V gene TRBV18 combines with J gene TRBJ2-7, with D perhaps matching TRBD1 (6 bases). Trimming shortened V by 3 bases and J by 2 bases, and 11 bases separated the two germline ends. The CDR3 length is 14 residues. Per germline, CDR1 KGHSH and CDR2 LQKENI. CDR3 in amino acids: CASSPRTAAYEQYF. The part of the CDR3 DNA that was read is TGTGCCAGCTCACCGAGGACAGCAGCCTACGAG.